These 10 T cell receptor beta chains came from one sample sequenced in a study of T cell responses to AZD1222 COVID-19 vaccine (dated by TCRdb to the early 2020s). The library came from the immunoSEQ multiplex PCR assay. As stored in TCRdb, this immuneACCESS dataset retains in-frame rearrangements with V and J assigned. A fraction of the clones does not appear; measured against another copy, unresolved V genes explain less than half of the discrepancy, and the remainder lacks a known reason. The sample table shows 90,000 to 120,000 clones, and under 95% are seen once. The ten biggest clones cover roughly 5.6% of the sample. Interpreted using the paper, the time point label stands for: about 28 days (+/-7) after the second vaccine dose. The specimen comprised peripheral blood, sampled 28 days after the second AZD1222 dose. These receptors came from an adult who received the AZD1222 COVID-19 vaccine.

The CDR3 reads CASSQVELGQDEAFF. The CDR3, as DNA: TGTGCCAGCAGCCAAGTGGAGCTGGGACAGGACGAAGCTTTCTTT. V and J are TRBV4-2 and TRBJ1-1; 8 nucleotides align to TRBD1. Losses at the gene ends were 1 base for V and 8 bases for J; bases not matched to a gene: 9. Germline V gives CDR1 LGHNA, CDR2 YNFKEQ. CDR3 length: 15 amino acids.

The chain links TRBV27 to TRBJ2-7; 11 nucleotides align to TRBD1. Germline lookup yields CDR1 MNHEY and CDR2 SMNVEV (reference sequence). Trimming took 4 bases from V and 6 from J; bases not matched to a gene: 2. The CDR3 is 13 amino acids. CDR3 nucleotide sequence: TGTGCCAGCAGTTGGACAGGGGGCATCGAGCAGTACTTC. Translated: CASSWTGGIEQYF.

This clone appeared once. V usage is TRBV27 and J usage is TRBJ2-1, with a weak D call TRBD2 (6 bases). Trimming shortened V by 3 bases and J by 4 bases, and 13 bases separated the two germline ends. The CDR3 contains 15 residues. CDR1 and CDR2 from the germline V gene are MNHEY and SMNVEV (reference sequence). The CDR3 DNA reads as TGTGCCAGCAGTTTCGCGGGGCCAGCTTACAATGAGCAGTTCTTC. Its translation: CASSFAGPAYNEQFF.

This chain links TRBV29-1 with TRBJ1-1; D remains ambiguous. CDR1 is SQVTM and CDR2 is ANQGSEA in the germline V gene. V was clipped by 6 bases and J by 0 bases, with 17 bases between them. The CDR3 loop spans 15 amino acids. The CDR3 sequence: CSVAGARLLNTEAFF. The CDR3 DNA reads as TGCAGCGTCGCAGGCGCGAGGTTGCTGAACACTGAAGCTTTCTTT.

The chain is built from TRBV5-1 and TRBJ1-2; D ambiguous. The V end lost 2 bases, the J end lost 8 bases, and 7 bases lay between the germline ends. This CDR3 is built from 11 residues. The V gene's germline CDR1 is SGHRS and CDR2 YFSETQ. The CDR3 region is CASSFSGGYTF. The CDR3 bases are TGCGCCAGCAGCTTCTCTGGGGGCTACACCTTC.

The rearrangement uses TRBV5-8 and TRBJ2-5; a possible D gene is TRBD2 (7 bases). The V end lost 0 bases, the J end lost 1 base, and 13 bases lay between the germline ends. The CDR3 covers 16 residues. CDR1 is SGHTS and CDR2 is YDEGEE in the germline V gene. CDR3 in amino acids: CASSLGNGGAQETQYF. DNA of the CDR3: TGTGCCAGCAGCTTGGGCAATGGGGGGGCCCAAGAGACCCAGTACTTC.

The V call is TRBV3-1 (or the pseudogene TRBV3-2), the J call TRBJ2-3; possibly TRBD1 or TRBD2 for D (6 bases each). From germline, CDR1 is LGHDT and CDR2 YNNKEL (reference sequence). V was shortened by 4 bases and J by 0 bases, with 14 bases between the two germline ends. The CDR3 sequence is 16 residues long. The CDR3 here is CASSRGLARSTDTQYF. CDR3 bases: TGTGCCAGCAGCCGGGGGCTAGCGCGTAGCACAGATACGCAGTATTTT.

The chain couples TRBV2 to TRBJ1-6; unclear D gene. Germline V gives CDR1 SNHLY, CDR2 FYNNEI. The V and J ends lost 7 bases and 6 bases respectively, with 13 bases between them. This CDR3 has 14 residues. The CDR3, as DNA: TGTGCCAGCAACGGCGCGGTTTCTAATTCACCCCTCCACTTT. Translated: CASNGAVSNSPLHF.

The rearrangement uses TRBV12-3 or TRBV12-4 and TRBJ2-3; D gene unclear. Trimming took 6 bases from V and 1 from J, leaving 8 bases between them. The CDR3 totals 13 residues. CDR3 region: CASSEIGTDTQYF. The CDR3 DNA follows: TGTGCCAGCAGCGAAATAGGCACAGATACGCAGTATTTT.

The V gene is TRBV18, the J gene TRBJ1-2, with D possibly TRBD1 on 5 matching bases. This CDR3 has 12 residues. V lost 8 bases and J lost 3, with 10 bases in between. The germline gives CDR1 KGHSH, CDR2 LQKENI. This chain's CDR3 is CASRGADYGYTF. DNA of the CDR3: TGTGCCAGCCGAGGGGCAGACTATGGCTACACCTTC. Complete variable domain (other parts from reference TRBV18 and TRBJ1-2): NAGVMQNPRHLVRRRGQEARLRCSPMKGHSHVYWYRQLPEEGLKFMVYLQKENIIDESGMPKERFSAEFPKEGPSILRIQQVVRGDSAAYFCASRGADYGYTFGSGTRLTVV.